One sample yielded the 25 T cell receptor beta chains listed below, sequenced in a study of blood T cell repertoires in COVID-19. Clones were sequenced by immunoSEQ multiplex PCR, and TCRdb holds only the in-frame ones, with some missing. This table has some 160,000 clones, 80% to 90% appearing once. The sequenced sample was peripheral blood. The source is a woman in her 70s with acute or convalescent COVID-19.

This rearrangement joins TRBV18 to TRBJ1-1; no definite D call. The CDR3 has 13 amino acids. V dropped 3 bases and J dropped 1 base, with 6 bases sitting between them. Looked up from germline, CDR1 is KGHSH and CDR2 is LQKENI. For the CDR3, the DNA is TGTGCCAGCTCACCCGGGAGGAACACTGAAGCTTTCTTT. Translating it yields CASSPGRNTEAFF.

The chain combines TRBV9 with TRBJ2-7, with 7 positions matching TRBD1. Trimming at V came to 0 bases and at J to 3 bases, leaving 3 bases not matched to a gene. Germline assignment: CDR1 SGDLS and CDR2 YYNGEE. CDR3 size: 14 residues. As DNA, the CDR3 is TGTGCCAGCAGCGTAGATGGACAGGACTACGAGCAGTACTTC. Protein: CASSVDGQDYEQYF. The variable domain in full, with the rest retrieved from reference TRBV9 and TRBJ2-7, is DSGVTQTPKHLITATGQRVTLRCSPRSGDLSVYWYQQSLDQGLQFLIQYYNGEERAKGNILERFSAQQFPDLHSELNLSSLELGDSALYFCASSVDGQDYEQYFGPGTRLTVT.

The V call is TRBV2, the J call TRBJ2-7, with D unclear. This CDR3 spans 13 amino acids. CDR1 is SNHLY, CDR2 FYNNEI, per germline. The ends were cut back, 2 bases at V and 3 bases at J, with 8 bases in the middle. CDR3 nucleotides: TGTGCCAGCAGTGAAAATTTCGGCTACGAGCAGTACTTC. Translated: CASSENFGYEQYF.

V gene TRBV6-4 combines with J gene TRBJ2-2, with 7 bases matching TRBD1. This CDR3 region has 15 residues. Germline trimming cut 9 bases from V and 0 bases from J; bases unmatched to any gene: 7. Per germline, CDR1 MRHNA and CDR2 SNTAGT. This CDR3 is CARRTGTANTGELFF. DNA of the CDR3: TGTGCCAGGAGAACCGGGACAGCGAACACCGGGGAGCTGTTTTTT.

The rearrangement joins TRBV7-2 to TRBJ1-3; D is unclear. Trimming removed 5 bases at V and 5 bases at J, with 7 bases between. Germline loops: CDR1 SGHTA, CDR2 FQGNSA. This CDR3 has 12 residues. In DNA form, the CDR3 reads TGTGCCAGCAGCATCGACAGAAACACCATATATTTT. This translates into CASSIDRNTIYF.

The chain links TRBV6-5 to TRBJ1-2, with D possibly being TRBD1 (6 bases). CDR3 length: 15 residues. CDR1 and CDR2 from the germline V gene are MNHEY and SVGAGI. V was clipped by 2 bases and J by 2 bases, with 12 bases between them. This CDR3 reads CASSYAPTGNYGYTF. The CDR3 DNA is TGTGCCAGCAGTTACGCCCCTACAGGGAACTATGGCTACACCTTC.

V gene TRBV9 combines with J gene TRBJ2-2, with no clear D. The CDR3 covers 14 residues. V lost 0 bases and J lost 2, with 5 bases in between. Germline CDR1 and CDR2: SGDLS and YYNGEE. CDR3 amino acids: CASSVDINTGELFF. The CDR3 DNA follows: TGTGCCAGCAGCGTAGATATCAACACCGGGGAGCTGTTTTTT.

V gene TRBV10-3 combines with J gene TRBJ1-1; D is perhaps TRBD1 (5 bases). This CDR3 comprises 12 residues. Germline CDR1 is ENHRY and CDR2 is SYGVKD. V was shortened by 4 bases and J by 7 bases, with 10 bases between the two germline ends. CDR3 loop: CAISGEQVEAFF. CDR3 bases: TGTGCCATCAGTGGAGAACAGGTTGAAGCTTTCTTT.

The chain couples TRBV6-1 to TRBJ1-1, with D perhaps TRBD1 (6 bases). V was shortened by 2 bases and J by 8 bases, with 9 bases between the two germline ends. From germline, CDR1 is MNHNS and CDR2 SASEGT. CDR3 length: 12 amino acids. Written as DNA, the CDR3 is TGTGCCAGCAGTGAATCCGGACAGGAAGCTTTCTTT. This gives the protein CASSESGQEAFF.

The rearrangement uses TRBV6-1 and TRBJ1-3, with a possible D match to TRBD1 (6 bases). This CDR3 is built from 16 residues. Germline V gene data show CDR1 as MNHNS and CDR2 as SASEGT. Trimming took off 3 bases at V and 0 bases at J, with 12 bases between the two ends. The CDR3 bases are TGTGCCAGCAGTGAGGGACACACTAACTCTGGAAACACCATATATTTT. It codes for CASSEGHTNSGNTIYF.

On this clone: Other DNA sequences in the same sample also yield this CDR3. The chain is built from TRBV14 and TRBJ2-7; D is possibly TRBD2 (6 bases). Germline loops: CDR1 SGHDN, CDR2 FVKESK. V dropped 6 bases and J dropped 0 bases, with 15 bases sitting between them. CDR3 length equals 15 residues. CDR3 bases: TGTGCCAGCAGTCAGGGAGGCCGAAGCTCCTACGAGCAGTACTTC. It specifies CASSQGGRSSYEQYF.

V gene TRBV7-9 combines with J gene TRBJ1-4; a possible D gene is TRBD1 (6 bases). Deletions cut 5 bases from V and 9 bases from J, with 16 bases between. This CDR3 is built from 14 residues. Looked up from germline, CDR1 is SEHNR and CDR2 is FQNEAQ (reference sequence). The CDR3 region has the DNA TGTGCCAGCAGCCATGGGGTAGACAGGAAAAAACTGTTTTTT. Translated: CASSHGVDRKKLFF.

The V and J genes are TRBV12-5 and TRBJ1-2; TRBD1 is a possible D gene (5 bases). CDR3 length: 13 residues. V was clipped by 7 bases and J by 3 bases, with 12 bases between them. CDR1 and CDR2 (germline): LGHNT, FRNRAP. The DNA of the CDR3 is TGTGCTAGTGCTACTCAGGGATACTATGGCTACACCTTC. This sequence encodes CASATQGYYGYTF.

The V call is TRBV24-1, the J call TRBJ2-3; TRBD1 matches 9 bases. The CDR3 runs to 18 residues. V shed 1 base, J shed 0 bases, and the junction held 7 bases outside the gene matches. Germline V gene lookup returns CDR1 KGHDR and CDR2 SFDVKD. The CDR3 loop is CATSDFPGQGTSTDTQYF. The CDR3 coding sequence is TGTGCCACCAGTGATTTTCCGGGACAGGGAACGAGCACAGATACGCAGTATTTT.

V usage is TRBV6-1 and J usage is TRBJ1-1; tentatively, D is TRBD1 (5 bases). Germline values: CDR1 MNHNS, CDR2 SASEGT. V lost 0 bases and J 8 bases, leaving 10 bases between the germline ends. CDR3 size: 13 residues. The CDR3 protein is CASSEAGAMEAFF. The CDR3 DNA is TGTGCCAGCAGTGAAGCAGGGGCGATGGAAGCTTTCTTT.

Here the CDR3 DNA reads TGCGCCAGCAGCCCGGTCCAGGGAAAACGAAACACCATATATTTT. Its translation: CASSPVQGKRNTIYF. The chain is built from TRBV4-1 and TRBJ1-3, with D perhaps matching TRBD1 (5 bases). Trimming left V 4 bases short and J 5 bases short, with 15 bases between. The CDR3 spans 15 residues. The germline V gene has CDR1 MGHRA and CDR2 YSYEKL.

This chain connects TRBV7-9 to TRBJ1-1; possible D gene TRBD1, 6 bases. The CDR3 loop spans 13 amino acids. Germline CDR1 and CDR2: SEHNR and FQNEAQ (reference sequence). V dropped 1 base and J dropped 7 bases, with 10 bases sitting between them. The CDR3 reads CASSLGVQGEAFF. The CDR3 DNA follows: TGTGCCAGCAGCTTAGGGGTACAGGGTGAAGCTTTCTTT.

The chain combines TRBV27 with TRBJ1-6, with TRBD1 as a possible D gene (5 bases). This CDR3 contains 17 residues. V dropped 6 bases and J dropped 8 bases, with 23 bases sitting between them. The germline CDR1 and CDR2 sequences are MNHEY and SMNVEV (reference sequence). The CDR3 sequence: CASSPTPTVFSDSPLHF. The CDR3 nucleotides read TGTGCCAGCAGCCCGACCCCGACAGTTTTTTCCGATTCACCCCTCCACTTT.

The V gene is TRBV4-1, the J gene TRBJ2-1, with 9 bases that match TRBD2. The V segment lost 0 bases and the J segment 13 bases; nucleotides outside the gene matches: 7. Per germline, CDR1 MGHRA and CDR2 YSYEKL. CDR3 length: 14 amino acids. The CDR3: CASSQDLGGLAQFF. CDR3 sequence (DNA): TGCGCCAGCAGCCAAGACCTAGGGGGACTAGCTCAGTTCTTC.

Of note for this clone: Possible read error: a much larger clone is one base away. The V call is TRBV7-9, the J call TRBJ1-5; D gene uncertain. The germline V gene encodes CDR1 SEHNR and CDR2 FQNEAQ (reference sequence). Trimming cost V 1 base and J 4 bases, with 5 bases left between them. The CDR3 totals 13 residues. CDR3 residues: CASSLDGNQPQHF. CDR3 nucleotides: TGTGCCAGCAGCTTAGACGGGAATCAGCCCCAGCATTTT.

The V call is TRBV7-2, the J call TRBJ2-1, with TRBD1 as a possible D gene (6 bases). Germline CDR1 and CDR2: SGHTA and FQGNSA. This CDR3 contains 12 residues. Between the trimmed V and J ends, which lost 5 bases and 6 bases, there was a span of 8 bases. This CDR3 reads CASSRGGNEQFF. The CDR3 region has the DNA TGTGCCAGCAGCCGAGGGGGCAATGAGCAGTTCTTC.

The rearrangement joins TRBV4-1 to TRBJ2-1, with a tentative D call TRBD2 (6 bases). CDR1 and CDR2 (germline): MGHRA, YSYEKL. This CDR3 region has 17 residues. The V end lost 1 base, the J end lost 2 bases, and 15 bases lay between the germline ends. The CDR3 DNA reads TGCGCCAGCAGCCAAGCCCCCCGGGGGTACCCCTACAATGAGCAGTTCTTC. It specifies CASSQAPRGYPYNEQFF.

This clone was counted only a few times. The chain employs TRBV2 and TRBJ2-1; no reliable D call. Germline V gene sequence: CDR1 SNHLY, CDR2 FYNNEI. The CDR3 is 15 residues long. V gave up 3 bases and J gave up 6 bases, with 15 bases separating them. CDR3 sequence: CASSDGMRPTNEQFF. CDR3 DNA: TGTGCCAGCAGTGACGGAATGCGGCCAACCAATGAGCAGTTCTTC.

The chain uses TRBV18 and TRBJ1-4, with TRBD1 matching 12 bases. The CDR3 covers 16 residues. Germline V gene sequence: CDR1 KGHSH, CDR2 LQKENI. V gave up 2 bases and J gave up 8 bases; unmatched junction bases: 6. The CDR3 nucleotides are TGTGCCAGCTCACCATTCACCGGGACAGGGGGCGAAAAACTGTTTTTT. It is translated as CASSPFTGTGGEKLFF.

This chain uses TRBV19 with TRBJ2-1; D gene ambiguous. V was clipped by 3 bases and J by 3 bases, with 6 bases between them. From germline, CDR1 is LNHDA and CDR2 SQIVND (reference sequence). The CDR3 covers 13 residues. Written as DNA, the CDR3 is TGTGCCAGTAGTATGTTTTACTACAATGAGCAGTTCTTC. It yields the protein CASSMFYYNEQFF.